This T cell receptor (beta chain) derives from a study of blood T cell repertoires in COVID-19. Some clones are missing from TCRdb's copy, which holds only in-frame ones; the method was immunoSEQ multiplex PCR. The repertoire includes 130,000 or so clones, about four fifths of them detected once, and 15% to 20% sits in the top ten. Which cohort a participant joined came from the clinical history participants gave. What was sequenced was PBMCs or T cells enriched from blood (not recorded which). This clonotype was sampled from a man younger than 45 who had recovered from COVID-19.

In DNA, the CDR3 is TGTGCCAGTATCCCCCGGGGGGCGAACTATGGCTACACCTTC. Residues: CASIPRGANYGYTF. The chain recombines TRBV19 with TRBJ1-2; D is perhaps TRBD1 (6 bases). CDR3 length: 14 residues. Germline V gene sequence: CDR1 LNHDA, CDR2 SQIVND (reference sequence). V lost 7 bases and J lost 2, with 14 bases in between.